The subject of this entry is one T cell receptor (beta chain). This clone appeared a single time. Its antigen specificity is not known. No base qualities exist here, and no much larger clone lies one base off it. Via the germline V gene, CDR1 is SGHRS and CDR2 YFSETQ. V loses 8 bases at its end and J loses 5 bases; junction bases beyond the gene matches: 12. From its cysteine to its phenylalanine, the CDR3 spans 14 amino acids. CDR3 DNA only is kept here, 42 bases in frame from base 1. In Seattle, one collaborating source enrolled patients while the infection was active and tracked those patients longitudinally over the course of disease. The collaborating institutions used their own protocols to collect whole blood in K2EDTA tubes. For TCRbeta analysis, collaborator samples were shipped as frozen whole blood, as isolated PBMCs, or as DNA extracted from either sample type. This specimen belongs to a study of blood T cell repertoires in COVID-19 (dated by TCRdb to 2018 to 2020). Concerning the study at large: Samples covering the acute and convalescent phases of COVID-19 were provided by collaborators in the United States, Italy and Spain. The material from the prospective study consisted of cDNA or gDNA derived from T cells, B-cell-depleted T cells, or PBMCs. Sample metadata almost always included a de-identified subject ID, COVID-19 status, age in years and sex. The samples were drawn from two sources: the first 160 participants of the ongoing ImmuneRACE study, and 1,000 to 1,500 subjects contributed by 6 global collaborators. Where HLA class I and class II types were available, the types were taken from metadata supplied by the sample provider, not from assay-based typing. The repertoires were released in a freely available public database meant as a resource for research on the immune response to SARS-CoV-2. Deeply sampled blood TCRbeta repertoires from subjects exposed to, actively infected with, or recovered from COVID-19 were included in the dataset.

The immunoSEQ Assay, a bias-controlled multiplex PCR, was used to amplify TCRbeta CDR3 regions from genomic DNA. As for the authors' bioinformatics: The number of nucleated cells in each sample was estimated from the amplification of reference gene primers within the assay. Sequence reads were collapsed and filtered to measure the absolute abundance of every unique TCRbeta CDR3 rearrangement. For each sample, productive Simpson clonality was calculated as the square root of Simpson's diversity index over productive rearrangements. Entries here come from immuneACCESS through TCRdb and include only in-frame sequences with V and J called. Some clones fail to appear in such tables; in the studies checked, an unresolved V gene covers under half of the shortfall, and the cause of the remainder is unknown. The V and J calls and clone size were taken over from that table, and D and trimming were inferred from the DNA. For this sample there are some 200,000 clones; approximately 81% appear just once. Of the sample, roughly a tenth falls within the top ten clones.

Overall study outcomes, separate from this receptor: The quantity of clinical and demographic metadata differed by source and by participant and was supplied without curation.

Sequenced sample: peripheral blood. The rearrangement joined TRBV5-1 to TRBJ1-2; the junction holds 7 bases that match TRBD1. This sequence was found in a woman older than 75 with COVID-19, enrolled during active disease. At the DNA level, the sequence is TGCGCCAGTTCGCGGGGAGAGGGGGCGTATGGCTACACCTTC. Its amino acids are CASSRGEGAYGYTF.